This T cell receptor (beta chain) was recorded in a study of cytomegalovirus exposure and HLA in healthy donors. Turning to this clone: What it binds is not known. At one end, the junction sequence differs from germline, possibly due to a read error.

Per the germline V gene, CDR1 is PRHDT and CDR2 is FYEKMQ (reference sequence). The CDR3 runs to 16 residues. The PCR employed 60 Vbeta primers together with 13 Jbeta primers. The table came from immunoSEQ multiplex PCR; TCRdb's copy has only in-frame clones and leaves some out. Here the sample spans 100,000 to 150,000 clones, 60% to 85% being singletons. Overall study results and limits: V- and J-gene trimming in TCR beta was tied to a missense DCLRE1C variant by an analysis performed later. As a later analysis revealed, the rate of TCR association differed by HLA locus, with DRB1 most and HLA-C fewest.

The sequencing sample was made of PBMCs. The rearrangement links TRBV13 to TRBJ2-4, with D possibly being TRBD1 (5 bases). The sequence was collected from a female donor in good health and CMV-seropositive. DNA of the CDR3: TGTGCCAGCTCCCCTGCGACAGATATAGCCAAAAGCATTCAGTACTTC. As protein: CASSPATDIAKSIQYF. The whole variable domain, filled in from reference TRBV13 and TRBJ2-4, reads AAGVIQSPRHLIKEKRETATLKCYPIPRHDTVYWYQQGPGQDPQFLISFYEKMQSDKGSIPDRFSAQQFSDYHSELNMSSLELGDSALYFCASSPATDIAKSIQYFGAGTRLSVL.